This T cell receptor beta chain was recorded in a study of shared clonotypes between healthy human individuals. Study details: Contributing individuals were a couple of females and three males aged 18 to 49. General observations from the study: The study found about 5.1% of naive CD4 clonotypes shared across a handful of donors. The generation probabilities recorded for non-shared clonotypes fell below those of clonotypes shared by all four donors. The diversity represented, both genetic and in exposure history, was limited by few donors.

The protocol was immunoSEQ multiplex PCR, while the TCRdb copy is restricted to in-frame clones and leaves out a portion. The sample comprises about 1.1 million clones, 77% of which are singletons, and roughly 0.82% rests with the top ten. V lost 2 bases and J 2 bases, leaving 14 bases between the germline ends. CDR1 and CDR2 (germline): SGHTA, FQGNSA. This CDR3 comprises 16 residues. Regarding this clone: What it binds is not known.

Sequences were obtained from memory CD4+ T cells from PBMCs. Subset given: CD45RA-negative fraction. The rearrangement links TRBV7-2 to TRBJ2-3, with TRBD2 as a possible D gene (6 bases). This TCR was sampled from a man younger than 35 in good health. Some clones in this sample may be carry-over from other donors' samples. Here the CDR3 reads CASSLLGGWVTDTQYF. The CDR3 DNA follows: TGTGCCAGCAGCTTATTGGGGGGATGGGTCACAGATACGCAGTATTTT.